The clone carrying this T cell receptor beta chain was picked up a small number of times. The antigen remains undetermined. Sample treatment: roughly 10-day PBMC culture with coronavirus spike peptide pools or control peptides (ViraFEST assay). During the years 2011-2018, before the COVID-19 pandemic, the unexposed donor's CD4+ T cells were collected. This sample was included in a study of vaccination and CD4 T cells after COVID-19. Study-level information: Convalescents were six males and four females, two of them Hispanic. The authors used overlapping spike peptides from SARS-CoV-2, HCoV-NL63, HCoV-OC43 and HCoV-229E to stimulate cells.

The Oncomine TCR Beta short-read assay was applied to DNA of cultured CD4+ T cells. TCRdb called the PCR reads again in MiXCR, with one record for every CDR3 protein. The sample comprises approximately 6,600 distinct CDR3 sequences, 51% of which are singletons, and 44% rests with the top ten. Broader study findings: Among those convalescent, a median roughly 90% of reactive clones emerged solely post-vaccination.

The length of the CDR3 is 15 residues. Germline CDR1 MNHNS, CDR2 SASEGT. Trimming pared 5 bases from V and 0 bases from J, leaving 13 bases between. The V and J genes are TRBV6-1 and TRBJ1-2; a possible D gene is TRBD1 (5 bases). The receptor's source is a human donor in good health. Material for sequencing was CD4+ T cells from blood, cultured in vitro. CDR3 in amino acids: CASSTLSTANYGYTF. The DNA of the CDR3 is TGTGCCAGCAGTACACTATCGACAGCTAACTATGGCTACACCTTC.